These 10 T cell receptor beta chains came from one sample sequenced in a study of siplizumab effects on memory and regulatory T cells. Profiling relied on immunoSEQ multiplex PCR, and the TCRdb table lists in-frame clones only, not all of them. The sample records 65,000 to 70,000 clones, 80% to 90% being singletons. Sequencing used Tregs sorted from blood. Receptor source: a human donor in good health.

V is TRBV18 and J is TRBJ1-1; 7 bases agree with TRBD1. The V and J ends lost 6 bases and 7 bases, in that order; junction bases with no gene match: 5. The CDR3 totals 12 residues. The germline CDR1 and CDR2 sequences are KGHSH and LQKENI. The CDR3 loop is CASSPTGDEAFF. In nucleotides, the CDR3 is TGTGCCAGCTCGCCAACAGGGGATGAAGCTTTCTTT.

The rearrangement uses TRBV7-6 and TRBJ2-7, with 10 bases fitting TRBD1. CDR3 length: 16 residues. Trimming cost V 4 bases and J 2 bases; bases outside gene matches: 8. Per germline, CDR1 SGHVS and CDR2 FNYEAQ. CDR3 DNA: TGTGCCAGCAGCTCTCAGACAGGGGGCTTCGCCTACGAGCAGTACTTC. Its translation: CASSSQTGGFAYEQYF.

In nucleotides, the CDR3 is TGTGCCAGCAGTTACGGGGGCGCGGTCACTGAAGCTTTCTTT. It is translated as CASSYGGAVTEAFF. The rearrangement joins TRBV6-5 to TRBJ1-1; a weak D match, TRBD1 (6 bases). The germline CDR1 and CDR2 sequences are MNHEY and SVGAGI. Trimming removed 2 bases from V and 4 bases from J, with 11 bases in between. The CDR3 has 14 amino acids.

This clone has only a few counts. CDR3 sequence: CASSTPTGNTEAFF. The CDR3 DNA sequence: TGTGCCAGTAGTACGCCGACAGGGAACACTGAAGCTTTCTTT. V usage is TRBV19 and J usage is TRBJ1-1; a possible D gene is TRBD1 (6 bases). The CDR3 length is 14 residues. From germline, CDR1 is LNHDA and CDR2 SQIVND (reference sequence). V gave up 4 bases and J gave up 1 base, with 10 bases separating them. Combining the CDR3 with reference TRBV19 and TRBJ1-1 gives the whole variable domain DGGITQSPKYLFRKEGQNVTLSCEQNLNHDAMYWYRQDPGQGLRLIYYSQIVNDFQKGDIAEGYSVSREKKESFPLTVTSAQKNPTAFYLCASSTPTGNTEAFFGQGTRLTVV.

V is TRBV18 and J is TRBJ1-5; TRBD1 is a possible D gene (5 bases). This CDR3 has 16 residues. The germline V gene encodes CDR1 KGHSH and CDR2 LQKENI. Trimming shortened V by 0 bases and J by 5 bases, and 14 bases separated the two germline ends. CDR3 residues: CASSPPGAGGDQPQHF. CDR3 DNA: TGTGCCAGCTCACCACCGGGAGCCGGGGGGGATCAGCCCCAGCATTTT.

The genes are TRBV10-2 and TRBJ2-3; no clear D gene. The length of the CDR3 is 15 residues. Germline V gene sequence: CDR1 WSHSY, CDR2 SAAADI. The V end was cut by 2 bases, the J end by 2 bases, with 11 bases between. This chain's CDR3 is CASSETRLFTDTQYF. DNA for the CDR3: TGCGCCAGCAGTGAGACGCGATTGTTCACAGATACGCAGTATTTT.

The rearrangement uses TRBV7-9 and TRBJ2-1; TRBD1 matches at 8 bases. Per germline, CDR1 SEHNR and CDR2 FQNEAQ (reference sequence). The CDR3 has 15 residues. Trimming removed 5 bases from V and 5 bases from J; junction bases left unmatched: 8. The CDR3 nucleotides read TGTGCCAGCAGCCCCGGGGACAGGACCAACAATGAGCAGTTCTTC. Protein product: CASSPGDRTNNEQFF.

The chain uses TRBV20-1 and TRBJ2-5; D is uncertain. Trimming removed 1 base from V and 5 bases from J, with 5 bases in between. CDR3 length equals 11 residues. Germline CDR1 reads DFQATT; CDR2 reads SNEGSKA (reference sequence). DNA for the CDR3: TGCAGTGCTAGAGGGTTGGAGACCCAGTACTTC. This sequence encodes CSARGLETQYF.

This clone was seen a single time. The V and J genes are TRBV11-2 and TRBJ2-2; D tentatively fits TRBD1 or TRBD2 (5 bases each). The CDR3 totals 15 residues. Trimming took 10 bases from V and 1 from J, leaving 16 bases between them. CDR1 is SGHAT, CDR2 FQNNGV, per germline. CDR3 loop: CATRGGTVNTGELFF. As DNA, the CDR3 is TGTGCCACTCGTGGGGGAACAGTGAACACCGGGGAGCTGTTTTTT.

The chain recombines TRBV5-4 with TRBJ1-3; D perhaps matches TRBD1 (6 bases). This CDR3 has 16 residues. Trimming stripped 4 bases from V and 2 bases from J, with 16 bases between. Germline assignment: CDR1 SGHNT and CDR2 YYREEE (reference sequence). Here the CDR3 DNA reads TGTGCCAGCAGCCTCACAGGGACTGTCACTGGAAACACCATATATTTT. It translates to CASSLTGTVTGNTIYF.